This TCR beta chain was sequenced during a study of T cells after yellow fever vaccination. Overall study context: The SMART-Seq v4 Ultra Low Input method served to prepare the low-cell-number fractions. General study points: Subsequent booster samples again held most clones from primary vaccination (96% CD4, 85% to 90% CD8).

V trimming: 4 bases; J trimming: 4 bases; junction bases outside the gene matches: 2. The CDR3 has 15 residues. Germline V gene lookup returns CDR1 MNHEY and CDR2 SMNVEV (reference sequence). As regards this clonotype: What it binds is unknown.

The study made its TCR cDNA through 5'RACE template switching. That step introduced a universal primer site along with UMIs. TCRdb redid the calling of the 5' RACE reads with MiXCR, one entry per CDR3 protein. The table records some 500,000 distinct CDR3 sequences, roughly 13% of them present only once. The sequence was obtained from a man aged 25-45 years who received the YFV17D yellow fever vaccine. V is TRBV27 and J is TRBJ1-6; TRBD1 matches at 9 bases. Sequencing was performed on PBMCs, taken on the day of the yellow fever booster vaccination. CDR3 loop: CASSSGQGYNSPLHF. CDR3 sequence (DNA): TGTGCCAGCAGTTCCGGACAGGGGTATAATTCACCCCTCCACTTT.